The 10 T cell receptor beta chains presented below share a single source sample, sequenced in a study of blood T cells in healthy people across ages (dated by TCRdb to about 2015). Libraries were made using 5' RACE. Reads for this sample came from an Illumina HiSeq 2500. A second PCR of about 6 to 12 cycles was run with a J-beta primer mix and a sample-barcoded 5' primer. TCRdb's own reprocessing of the public reads used fastp at Q25 and MiXCR and kept productive beta chains. Each CDR3 protein appears once, grouped with its most common genes and DNA. For this sample there are 1.5 million or so distinct CDR3 sequences; less than 45% appear just once. The biggest ten clones account for 4% of the sample. The specimen was blood. The receptor source for this set is a woman aged 18 to 35 in good health.

As concerns this clonotype: Sequence at one end of the junction differs from germline and may be a read error. V usage is TRBV29-1 and J usage is TRBJ2-5; TRBD1 matches at 9 bases. Germline lookup yields CDR1 SQVTM and CDR2 ANQGSEA. This CDR3 has 15 amino acids. Here the CDR3 DNA reads TGCAGCGTTGATATTACCGGGACAGGGATAGAGGCCCAGTACTTC. Residues: CSVDITGTGIEAQYF.

The chain uses TRBV21-1 and TRBJ2-5; the table's D call, TRBD1, has no DNA check behind it. TRBJ2-7 explains the end of the DNA better; the J call may be wrong. TRBV21-1 is reported as a pseudogene. This CDR3 is built from 13 residues. The CDR3 region is CASSKVWGYEQYF. CDR3 sequence (DNA): TGTGCCAGCAGCAAAGTTTGGGGCTACGAGCAGTACTTC.

The chain combines TRBV20-1 with TRBJ1-2; D not certain. V lost 0 bases and J 4 bases, leaving 9 bases between the germline ends. CDR1 is DFQATT, CDR2 SNEGSKA, per germline (reference sequence). The CDR3 is 13 amino acids. In DNA form, the CDR3 reads TGCAGTGCTAGAGAGGCTGGCTTCTATGGCTACACCTTC. Protein sequence: CSAREAGFYGYTF.

The J gene is TRBJ1-6, the V gene TRBV6-1; D gene unclear. The germline V and J ends were trimmed by 7 bases and 7 bases, with 8 bases remaining between them. Germline assignment: CDR1 MNHNS and CDR2 SASEGT. This CDR3 has 12 residues. In nucleotides, the CDR3 is TGTGCCAGCACCGCAGGCAATTCACCCCTCCACTTT. Translation: CASTAGNSPLHF.

The chain has TRBV27 and TRBJ2-7, with D hard to call. V lost 4 bases and J 0 bases, leaving 7 bases between the germline ends. Germline V gene sequence: CDR1 MNHEY, CDR2 SMNVEV (reference sequence). CDR3 size: 13 residues. In nucleotides, the CDR3 is TGTGCCAGCAGTTCTCGACGCTCCTACGAGCAGTACTTC. This encodes CASSSRRSYEQYF.

The chain joins TRBV15 to TRBJ1-3; no definite D call. Trimming left V 3 bases short and J 4 bases short, with 4 bases between. Germline lookup yields CDR1 LNHNV and CDR2 YYDKDF (reference sequence). The CDR3 runs to 12 residues. The CDR3 DNA reads as TGTGCCACCAGCAGGGCCGGAAACACCATATATTTT. Translation: CATSRAGNTIYF.

This clonotype turned up a few times. This chain joins TRBV20-1 and TRBJ2-3, with 7 nucleotides matching TRBD2. The germline CDR1 and CDR2 sequences are DFQATT and SNEGSKA (reference sequence). CDR3 length: 15 residues. J lost 4 bases, V lost 3 bases, and 10 bases had no gene match. The DNA of the CDR3 is TGCAGTGCTAGCGGGGCAGGCGGGAGCGCAGATACGCAGTATTTT. It yields the protein CSASGAGGSADTQYF.

The J gene is TRBJ1-4, the V gene TRBV4-1; no reliable D call. CDR1 MGHRA and CDR2 YSYEKL come from the germline V gene. Between the trimmed V and J ends, which lost 0 bases and 3 bases, there was a span of 8 bases. CDR3 length: 15 residues. The CDR3 region has the DNA TGCGCCAGCAGCCAAGAGGTGAATTCTAATGAAAAACTGTTTTTT. This gives the protein CASSQEVNSNEKLFF.

This sequence joins TRBV3-1 and TRBJ2-3, with TRBD2 matching over 8 bases. Germline trimming cut 0 bases from V and 10 bases from J; bases unmatched to any gene: 15. The CDR3 loop spans 17 amino acids. CDR1 is LGHDT and CDR2 is YNNKEL in the germline V gene (reference sequence). As DNA, the CDR3 is TGTGCCAGCAGCCAAGAACGGGAAGGGGAGCGGGGGTTCCCGCAGTATTTT. The encoded protein is CASSQEREGERGFPQYF.

V gene TRBV9 combines with J gene TRBJ1-4; tentatively, D is TRBD1 (6 bases). Germline loops: CDR1 SGDLS, CDR2 YYNGEE. The ends were cut back, 3 bases at V and 7 bases at J, with 10 bases in the middle. The CDR3 runs to 13 residues. CDR3: CASSGVRGEKLFF. DNA of the CDR3: TGTGCCAGCAGCGGTGTCAGGGGTGAAAAACTGTTTTTT.